These 2 T cell receptor beta chains originate from one sample sequenced in a study of shared clonotypes between healthy human individuals. The assay was immunoSEQ multiplex PCR, and TCRdb's table has in-frame clones only and misses some. The sample shows 2 million to 2.5 million clones, approximately 93% of them seen only once. Sample: naive CD4+ T cells from PBMCs. Subset of the sample: CD45RA+ positively selected. The receptor source for this set is a man younger than 35 in good health. Some clones in this sample may be carry-over from other donors' samples.

The V and J genes are TRBV5-1 and TRBJ1-1; 7 bases fit TRBD1. The V segment lost 4 bases and the J segment 0 bases; nucleotides outside the gene matches: 9. CDR1 is SGHRS and CDR2 is YFSETQ in the germline V gene. The CDR3 consists of 16 residues. The chain's CDR3 is CASSPRQGIMNTEAFF. CDR3 bases: TGCGCCAGCAGCCCTAGACAGGGCATCATGAACACTGAAGCTTTCTTT.

A note on this clone: The sample holds other DNA sequences that translate to the same CDR3. V gene TRBV7-3 combines with J gene TRBJ2-1; no firm D call. The CDR3 spans 13 residues. Germline CDR1 is SGHTA and CDR2 is FQGTGA. V was shortened by 3 bases and J by 7 bases, with 10 bases between the two germline ends. The CDR3 nucleotides read TGTGCCAGCAGCTTGAGCCGGTCAAATGAGCAGTTCTTC. Amino acids: CASSLSRSNEQFF.